This TCR beta chain was sequenced for a study of blood T cell repertoires in COVID-19. As for the study in general: Sources were T cells, B-cell-depleted T cells, or PBMCs; the material itself was cDNA or gDNA.

Germline assignment: CDR1 SGHVS and CDR2 FQNEAQ. The V and J ends lost 3 bases and 2 bases respectively, with 11 bases between them. This CDR3 has 16 residues. Per the study methods: Estimation of nucleated cell counts relied on the amplification of reference gene primers. Clones were sequenced by immunoSEQ multiplex PCR, and TCRdb holds only the in-frame ones, with some missing. V, J and clone size are taken as reported in that table, and D and trimming were inferred from the DNA itself. The data hold about 190,000 clones, with 65% to 85% observed a single time. The receptor's source is a man aged 55 to 70 with active or convalescent COVID-19. V usage is TRBV7-8 and J usage is TRBJ2-6; D is possibly TRBD2 (5 bases). Material for sequencing was peripheral blood. The CDR3 sequence: CASSFRGSTGANVLTF. In nucleotides, the CDR3 is TGTGCCAGCAGCTTCCGGGGATCGACTGGGGCCAACGTCCTGACTTTC.